This TCR beta chain was recovered during a study of blood T cells in healthy people across ages. Findings of the study overall: Long-lived donors exceeded aged donors in naive CD4+ cells and diversity. A roughly linear age-dependent decrease characterized TCR beta diversity per million T cells.

Together with a sample-barcoded 5' primer, a J-beta primer mix was included in a second PCR lasting about 7 to 11 cycles. Every cDNA was tagged by a template-switch adaptor with 12 random nucleotides. TCRdb re-called the 5' RACE reads with MiXCR, one entry per CDR3 protein. Seen here are roughly 800,000 distinct CDR3 sequences, around 25% observed once, and the top ten hold just under 9.5%. This clonotype was found a few times. The antigen remains unidentified. CDR3 length equals 14 residues. Per germline, CDR1 LNHNV and CDR2 YYDKDF (reference sequence). The J segment lost 3 bases and the V segment lost 0 bases, leaving 2 bases of the junction unmatched. This sample also appeared in a second study, on T cells of mothers and their children.

The chain joins TRBV15 to TRBJ2-7; 7 nucleotides align to TRBD2. Input material: blood. This TCR came from a boy between 10 and 17 years old in good health. CDR3 residues: CATSRELAIYEQYF. The CDR3 nucleotides are TGTGCCACCAGCAGAGAACTAGCGATCTACGAGCAGTACTTC.